The present TCR beta chain was sequenced within a study of blood T cell repertoires in COVID-19. About the study: There were acute and convalescent COVID-19 samples, and they came from the United States, Italy and Spain. The cDNA or gDNA used as material had been derived from T cells, B-cell-depleted T cells, or PBMCs.

V dropped 2 bases and J dropped 3 bases, with 10 bases sitting between them. This CDR3 has 14 residues. Germline V gene lookup returns CDR1 KGHSH and CDR2 LQKENI. Per the original data handling: Counts of nucleated cells, estimated from reference gene primer amplification, were obtained. Only in-frame clones appear in the TCRdb table, and some are missing; sequencing was by immunoSEQ multiplex PCR. V, J and clone size are those of that table, while D and trimming were read from the DNA. The sample has roughly 88,000 clones, approximately 88% seen once. V is TRBV18 and J is TRBJ1-2; maybe TRBD1 (5 bases). The origin of this receptor is a woman in her sixties or seventies with COVID-19, enrolled during active disease. The sequencing input was peripheral blood. In DNA form, the CDR3 reads TGTGCCAGCTCACCAGTCTCCAGGGACTATGGCTACACCTTC. It yields the protein CASSPVSRDYGYTF.